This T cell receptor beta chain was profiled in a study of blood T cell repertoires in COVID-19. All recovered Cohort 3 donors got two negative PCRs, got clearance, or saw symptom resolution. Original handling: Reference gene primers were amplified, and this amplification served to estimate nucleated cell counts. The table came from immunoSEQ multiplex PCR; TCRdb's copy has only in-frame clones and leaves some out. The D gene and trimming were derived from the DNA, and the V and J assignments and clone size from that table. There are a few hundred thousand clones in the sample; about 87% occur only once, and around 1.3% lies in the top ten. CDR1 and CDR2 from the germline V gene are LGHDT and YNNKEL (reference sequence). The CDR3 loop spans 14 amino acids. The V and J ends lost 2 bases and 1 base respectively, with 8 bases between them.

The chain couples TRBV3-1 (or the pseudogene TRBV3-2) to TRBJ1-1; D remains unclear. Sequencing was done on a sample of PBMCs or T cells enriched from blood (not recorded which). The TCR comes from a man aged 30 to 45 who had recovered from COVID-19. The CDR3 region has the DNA TGTGCCAGCAGCCAAAACAGTGGGAACACTGAAGCTTTCTTT. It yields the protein CASSQNSGNTEAFF.